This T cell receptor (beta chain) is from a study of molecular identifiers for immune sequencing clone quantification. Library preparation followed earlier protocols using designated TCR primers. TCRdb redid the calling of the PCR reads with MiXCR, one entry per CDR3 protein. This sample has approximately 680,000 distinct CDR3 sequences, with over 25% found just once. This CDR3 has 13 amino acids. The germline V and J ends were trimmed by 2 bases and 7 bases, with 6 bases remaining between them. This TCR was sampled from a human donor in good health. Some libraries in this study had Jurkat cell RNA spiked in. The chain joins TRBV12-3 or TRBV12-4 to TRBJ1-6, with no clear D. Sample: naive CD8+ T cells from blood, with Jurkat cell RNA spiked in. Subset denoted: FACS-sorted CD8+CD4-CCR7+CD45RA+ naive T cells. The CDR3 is CASSLSGNSPLHF. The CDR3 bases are TGTGCCAGCAGTTTAAGTGGGAATTCACCCCTCCACTTT.